Sequencing of this TCR beta chain was carried out in a study of CD8+ T cells in alopecia areata. Overall study context: Tofacitinib was taken orally by treated patients, and the dose was 5 to 10 mg twice daily. Findings and limits, study-wide: Sequencing of scalp tissue also captures the resident alphabeta T cells of normal skin. In patients, TCRs were shared less clearly than in mice, and HLA may possibly be involved.

Extracted RNA was reverse transcribed, and the resulting cDNA served as sequencing template. The data were produced by immunoSEQ multiplex PCR, yet TCRdb's version contains in-frame clones alone and is incomplete. This sample has 90,000 to 150,000 clones; around two fifths occur once, and the top ten carry approximately 3.3%. V was trimmed by 8 bases and J by 1 base, leaving 3 bases between them. Germline CDR1 is MNHNY and CDR2 is SVGAGI (reference sequence). This CDR3 is 10 amino acids long. As regards this clone: Its antigen is undetermined.

Sequencing was carried out using CD4+ T cells sorted from blood. This sequence joins TRBV6-6 and TRBJ2-7; D is undetermined. The TCR originated in a human donor with alopecia areata. The CDR3 protein is CASGSYEQYF. CDR3 bases: TGTGCCAGCGGTTCCTACGAGCAGTACTTC.